This TCR beta chain was recovered during a study of CD8 T cells in Susac syndrome (dated by TCRdb to the late 2010s). Context from the whole study: Whether CD8+ T cell activation and differentiation in Susac syndrome was antigen driven was tested using repertoire sequencing. Broad study findings and their caveats: The number of individuals in the TCR sequencing and HLA analysis was recognized as being relatively small.

V lost 3 bases and J lost 9 bases; the stretch between them is 12 bases long. CDR1 and CDR2 are read off the germline V gene as MNHEY and SVGEGT. Including cysteine and phenylalanine, the CDR3 has 13 amino acids. The read is trimmed to its CDR3 DNA, 39 bases read in frame from base 1. A word on this clonotype: Its antigen is unknown. No clone much larger than this one lies a single base away; base qualities are absent.

Peripheral blood CD8+ and CD4+ T cells from healthy donors, Susac syndrome patients and multiple sclerosis patients were profiled using high-throughput TCR beta sequencing. Healthy donors were age- and sex-matched controls. Bulk CD8+ and CD4+ T cells were purified magnetically by negative isolation, whereas CD8+ TEMRA cells were enriched by FACS. Blood was drawn into EDTA tubes, processed within 24 hours, and PBMCs were isolated by density gradient centrifugation. PBMCs intended for TCR sequencing were cryopreserved in liquid nitrogen and thawed later in a water bath at 37 degrees C. Purity of sorted or isolated CD4+, CD8+ and CD8+ TEMRA cells was at least 90%. RNA was extracted with the RNeasy kit and roughly 0.5 to 1 ug was reverse transcribed using random hexamers. TCR beta CDR3 regions were amplified with the immunoSEQ multiplex PCR assay covering 54 Vbeta and 13 Jbeta segments. Bias from PCR amplification was corrected by using a synthetic template baseline for primer optimization and for computational correction. The study's own analysis went as follows. Reads were assigned to V, D and J genes according to IMGT and analyzed in immunoSEQ Analyzer, with only productive sequences retained. Clonality was calculated as one minus the Shannon entropy normalized by log2 of the number of productive unique sequences. For each patient and control, public and private clones were evaluated among the 100 most prevalent clones. Susac-specific clones were defined as absent from healthy and MS cohorts, some 1,000 published viral clones and other ImmuneACCESS disease sequences. In-frame beta chains were kept once TCRdb had trimmed the public reads at Q25 with fastp and called clones with MiXCR. CDR3 protein duplicates are merged, each entry listing the most common genes and DNA. None of the V and J calls come from the authors' own analysis; TCRdb made them. In this sample the table shows some 190,000 distinct CDR3 sequences, roughly 94% of which occur a single time. Of the sample, approximately 0.098% falls within the top ten clones.

The chain employs TRBV6-2 or TRBV6-3 and TRBJ2-1; TRBD2 is a weak D gene call, 6 bases matching. Sequenced: CD4+ T cells from PBMCs. This sequence originates from a human donor in good health. In nucleotide form, the sequence is TGTGCCAGCAGTTATCAGGGAGGACTTGAGCAGTTCTTC. Its translation reads: CASSYQGGLEQFF.